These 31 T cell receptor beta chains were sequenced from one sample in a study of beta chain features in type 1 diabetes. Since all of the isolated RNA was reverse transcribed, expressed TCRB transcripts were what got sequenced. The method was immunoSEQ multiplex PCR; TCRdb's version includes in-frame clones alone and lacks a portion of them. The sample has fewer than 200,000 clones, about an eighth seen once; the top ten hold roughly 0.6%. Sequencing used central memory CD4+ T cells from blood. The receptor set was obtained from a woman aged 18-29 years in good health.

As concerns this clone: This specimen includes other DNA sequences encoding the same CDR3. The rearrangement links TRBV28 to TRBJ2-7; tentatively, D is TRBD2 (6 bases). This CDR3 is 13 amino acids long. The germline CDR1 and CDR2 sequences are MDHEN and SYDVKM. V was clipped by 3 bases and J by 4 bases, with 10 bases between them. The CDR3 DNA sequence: TGTGCCAGCAGTTTTCCGGGACTTTACGAGCAGTACTTC. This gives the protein CASSFPGLYEQYF.

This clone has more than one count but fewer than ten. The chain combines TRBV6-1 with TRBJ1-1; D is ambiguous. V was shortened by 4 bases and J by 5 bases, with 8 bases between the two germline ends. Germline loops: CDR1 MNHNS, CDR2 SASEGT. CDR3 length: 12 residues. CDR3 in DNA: TGTGCCAGCAGTGCTTCGGGAACTGAAGCTTTCTTT. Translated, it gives CASSASGTEAFF.

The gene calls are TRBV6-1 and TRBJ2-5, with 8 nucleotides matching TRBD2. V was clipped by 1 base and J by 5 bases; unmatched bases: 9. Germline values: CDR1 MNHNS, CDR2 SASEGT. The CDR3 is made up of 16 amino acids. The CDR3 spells CASSEGEAGAGETQYF. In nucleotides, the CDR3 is TGTGCCAGCAGTGAAGGAGAAGCGGGAGCGGGGGAGACCCAGTACTTC.

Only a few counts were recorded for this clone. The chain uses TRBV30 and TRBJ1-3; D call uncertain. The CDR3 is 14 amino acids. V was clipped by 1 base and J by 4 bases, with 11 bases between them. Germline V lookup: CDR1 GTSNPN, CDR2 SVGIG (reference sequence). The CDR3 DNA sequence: TGTGCCTGGAGTGAGAGTCTCTTAGGAAACACCATATATTTT. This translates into CAWSESLLGNTIYF.

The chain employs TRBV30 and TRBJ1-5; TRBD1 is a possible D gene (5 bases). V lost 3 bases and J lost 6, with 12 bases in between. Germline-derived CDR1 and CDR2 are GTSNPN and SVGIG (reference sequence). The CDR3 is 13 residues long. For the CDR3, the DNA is TGTGCCTGGAGCCGAACGGGGGGTCAGCCCCAGCATTTT. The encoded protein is CAWSRTGGQPQHF.

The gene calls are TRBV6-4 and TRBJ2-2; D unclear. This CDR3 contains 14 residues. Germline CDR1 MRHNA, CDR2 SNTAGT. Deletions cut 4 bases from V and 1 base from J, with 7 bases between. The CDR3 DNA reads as TGTGCCAGCAGTGCCGGGTTGAACACCGGGGAGCTGTTTTTT. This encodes CASSAGLNTGELFF.

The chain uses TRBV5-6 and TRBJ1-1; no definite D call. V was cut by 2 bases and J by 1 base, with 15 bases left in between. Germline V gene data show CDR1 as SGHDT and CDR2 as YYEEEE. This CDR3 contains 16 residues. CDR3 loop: CASSFPGIGRNTEAFF. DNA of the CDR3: TGTGCCAGCAGCTTTCCGGGGATAGGCCGGAACACTGAAGCTTTCTTT. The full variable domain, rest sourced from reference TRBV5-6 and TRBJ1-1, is DAGVTQSPTHLIKTRGQQVTLRCSPKSGHDTVSWYQQALGQGPQFIFQYYEEEERQRGNFPDRFSGHQFPNYSSELNVNALLLGDSALYLCASSFPGIGRNTEAFFGQGTRLTVV.

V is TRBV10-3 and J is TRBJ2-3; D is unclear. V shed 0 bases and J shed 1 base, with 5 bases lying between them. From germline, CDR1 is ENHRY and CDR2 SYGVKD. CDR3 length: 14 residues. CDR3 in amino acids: CAISESTGTDTQYF. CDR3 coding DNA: TGTGCCATCAGTGAGTCGACTGGCACAGATACGCAGTATTTT.

The chain's CDR3 is CAWSVGSGSVQEQFF. DNA of the CDR3: TGTGCCTGGAGTGTCGGTAGCGGGAGTGTACAGGAGCAGTTCTTC. The chain has TRBV30 and TRBJ2-1, with TRBD2 matching 9 bases. In germline, CDR1 is GTSNPN, CDR2 SVGIG (reference sequence). The CDR3 loop spans 15 amino acids. J gave up 10 bases and V 0 bases, and 10 bases lay outside the gene matches.

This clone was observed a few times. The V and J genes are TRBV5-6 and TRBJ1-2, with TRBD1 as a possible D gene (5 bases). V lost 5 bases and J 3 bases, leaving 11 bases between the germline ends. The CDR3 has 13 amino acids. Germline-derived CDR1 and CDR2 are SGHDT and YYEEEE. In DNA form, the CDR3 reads TGTGCCAGCAGAAGGACAATGGACTATGGCTACACCTTC. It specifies CASRRTMDYGYTF. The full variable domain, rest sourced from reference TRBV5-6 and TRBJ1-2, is DAGVTQSPTHLIKTRGQQVTLRCSPKSGHDTVSWYQQALGQGPQFIFQYYEEEERQRGNFPDRFSGHQFPNYSSELNVNALLLGDSALYLCASRRTMDYGYTFGSGTRLTVV.

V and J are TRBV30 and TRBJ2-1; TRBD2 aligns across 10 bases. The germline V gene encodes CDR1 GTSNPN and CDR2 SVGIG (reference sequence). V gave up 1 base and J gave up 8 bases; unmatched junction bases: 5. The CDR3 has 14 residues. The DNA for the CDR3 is TGTGCCTGGAGTGGCCAGCGGGAGGGGGATGAGCAGTTCTTC. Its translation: CAWSGQREGDEQFF.

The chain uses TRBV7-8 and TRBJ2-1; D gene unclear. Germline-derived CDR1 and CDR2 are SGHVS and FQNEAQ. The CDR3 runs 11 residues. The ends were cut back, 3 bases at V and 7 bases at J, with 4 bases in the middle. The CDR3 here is CASSFYNEQFF. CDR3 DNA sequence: TGTGCCAGCAGCTTTTATAATGAGCAGTTCTTC.

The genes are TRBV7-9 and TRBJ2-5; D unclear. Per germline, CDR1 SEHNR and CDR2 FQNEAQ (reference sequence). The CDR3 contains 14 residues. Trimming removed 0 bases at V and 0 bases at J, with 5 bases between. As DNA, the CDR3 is TGTGCCAGCAGCTTAGCCCAGTACCAAGAGACCCAGTACTTC. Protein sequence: CASSLAQYQETQYF.

CDR3 sequence: CASSPVAGVVYEQYF. The CDR3 DNA is TGTGCCAGCAGCCCCGTCGCGGGAGTGGTCTACGAGCAGTACTTC. J is TRBJ2-7 and V is TRBV4-2; 7 bases agree with TRBD2. Looked up from germline, CDR1 is LGHNA and CDR2 is YNFKEQ. V lost 4 bases, J lost 3 bases, and 9 bases stayed unmatched. CDR3 size: 15 residues.

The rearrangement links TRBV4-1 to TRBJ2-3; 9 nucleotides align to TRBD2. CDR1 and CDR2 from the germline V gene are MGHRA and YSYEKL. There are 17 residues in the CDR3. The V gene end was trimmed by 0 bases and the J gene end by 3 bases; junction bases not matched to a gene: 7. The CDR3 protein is CASSQDTLAGQTDTQYF. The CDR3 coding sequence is TGCGCCAGCAGCCAAGATACGCTAGCGGGACAGACAGATACGCAGTATTTT.

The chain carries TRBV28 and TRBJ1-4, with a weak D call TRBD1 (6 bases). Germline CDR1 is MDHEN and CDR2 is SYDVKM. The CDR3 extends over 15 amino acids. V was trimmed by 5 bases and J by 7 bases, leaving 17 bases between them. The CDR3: CASSPYRAGGEKLFF. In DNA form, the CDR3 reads TGTGCCAGCAGTCCGTACAGGGCTGGCGGTGAAAAACTGTTTTTT. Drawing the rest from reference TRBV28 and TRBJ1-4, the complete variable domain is DVKVTQSSRYLVKRTGEKVFLECVQDMDHENMFWYRQDPGLGLRLIYFSYDVKMKEKGDIPEGYSVSREKKERFSLILESASTNQTSMYLCASSPYRAGGEKLFFGSGTQLSVL.

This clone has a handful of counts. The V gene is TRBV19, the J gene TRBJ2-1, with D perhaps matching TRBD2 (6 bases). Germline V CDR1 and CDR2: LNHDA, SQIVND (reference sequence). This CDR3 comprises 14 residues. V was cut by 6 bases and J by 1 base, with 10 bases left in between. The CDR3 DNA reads TGTGCCAGTAGCCGACTAGGATCCTACAATGAGCAGTTCTTC. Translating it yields CASSRLGSYNEQFF.

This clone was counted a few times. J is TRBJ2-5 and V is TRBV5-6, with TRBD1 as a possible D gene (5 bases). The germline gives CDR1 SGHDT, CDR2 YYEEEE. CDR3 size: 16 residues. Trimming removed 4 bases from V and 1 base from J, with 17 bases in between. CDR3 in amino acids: CASSQGVLRRQETQYF. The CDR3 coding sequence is TGTGCCAGCAGCCAAGGGGTTCTACGACGCCAAGAGACCCAGTACTTC.

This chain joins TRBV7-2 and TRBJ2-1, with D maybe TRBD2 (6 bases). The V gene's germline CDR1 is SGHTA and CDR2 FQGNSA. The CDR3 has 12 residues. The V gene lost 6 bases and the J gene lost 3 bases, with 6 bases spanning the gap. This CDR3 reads CASRGGYNEQFF. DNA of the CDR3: TGTGCCAGCAGGGGGGGCTACAATGAGCAGTTCTTC.

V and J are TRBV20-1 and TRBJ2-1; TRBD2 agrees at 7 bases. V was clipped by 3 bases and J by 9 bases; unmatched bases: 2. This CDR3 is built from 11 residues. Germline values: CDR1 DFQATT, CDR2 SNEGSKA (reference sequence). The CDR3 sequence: CSARGGIEQFF. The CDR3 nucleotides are TGCAGTGCTAGGGGGGGGATTGAGCAGTTCTTC.

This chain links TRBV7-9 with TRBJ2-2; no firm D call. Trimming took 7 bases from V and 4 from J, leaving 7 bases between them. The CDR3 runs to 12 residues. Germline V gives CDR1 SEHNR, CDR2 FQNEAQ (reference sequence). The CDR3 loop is CASNPGTGELFF. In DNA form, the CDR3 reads TGTGCCAGCAACCCCGGCACCGGGGAGCTGTTTTTT.

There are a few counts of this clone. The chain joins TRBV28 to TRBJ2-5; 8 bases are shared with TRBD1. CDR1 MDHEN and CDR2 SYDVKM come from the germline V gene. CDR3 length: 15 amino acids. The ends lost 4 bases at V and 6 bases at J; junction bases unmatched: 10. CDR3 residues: CASSSPDRGRKTQYF. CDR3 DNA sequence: TGTGCCAGCAGTTCGCCCGACAGGGGCAGAAAGACCCAGTACTTC.

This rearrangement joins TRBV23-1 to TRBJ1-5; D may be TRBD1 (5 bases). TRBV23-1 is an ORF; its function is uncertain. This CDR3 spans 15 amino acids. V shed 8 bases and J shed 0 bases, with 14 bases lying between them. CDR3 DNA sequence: TGCGCCAGCGCACCCGGGACTCTTAGCAATCAGCCCCAGCATTTT. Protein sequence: CASAPGTLSNQPQHF.

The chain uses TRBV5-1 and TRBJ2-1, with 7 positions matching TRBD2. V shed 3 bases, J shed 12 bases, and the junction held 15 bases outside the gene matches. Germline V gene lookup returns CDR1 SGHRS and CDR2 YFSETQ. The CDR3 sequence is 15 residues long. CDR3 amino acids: CASSSFLAGSLGQFF. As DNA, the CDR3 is TGCGCCAGCAGCTCATTCTTAGCGGGCTCTTTAGGGCAGTTCTTC.

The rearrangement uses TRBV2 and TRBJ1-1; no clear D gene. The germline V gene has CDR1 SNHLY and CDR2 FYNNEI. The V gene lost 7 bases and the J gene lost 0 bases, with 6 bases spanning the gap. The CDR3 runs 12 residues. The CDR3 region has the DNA TGTGCCAGCACGGTGATGAACACTGAAGCTTTCTTT. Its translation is CASTVMNTEAFF.

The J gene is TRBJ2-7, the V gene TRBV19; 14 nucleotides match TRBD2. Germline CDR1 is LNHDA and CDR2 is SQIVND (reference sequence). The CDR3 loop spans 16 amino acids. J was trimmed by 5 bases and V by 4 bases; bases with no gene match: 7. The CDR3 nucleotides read TGTGCCAGTAGTAAAGCCGGGACTAGCGGGAGCCACGAGCAGTACTTC. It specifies CASSKAGTSGSHEQYF.

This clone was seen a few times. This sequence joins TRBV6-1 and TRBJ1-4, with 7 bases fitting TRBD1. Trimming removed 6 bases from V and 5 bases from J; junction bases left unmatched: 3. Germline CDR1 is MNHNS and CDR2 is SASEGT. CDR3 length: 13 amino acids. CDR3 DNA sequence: TGTGCCAGCAGCCGGGACAGAAATGAAAAACTGTTTTTT. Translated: CASSRDRNEKLFF.

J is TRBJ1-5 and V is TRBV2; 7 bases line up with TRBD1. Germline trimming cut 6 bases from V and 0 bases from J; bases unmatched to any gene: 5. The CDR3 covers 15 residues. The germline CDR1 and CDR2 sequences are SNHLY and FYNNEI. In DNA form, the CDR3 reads TGTGCCAGCAGACAGGGGAGTACTAGCAATCAGCCCCAGCATTTT. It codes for CASRQGSTSNQPQHF.

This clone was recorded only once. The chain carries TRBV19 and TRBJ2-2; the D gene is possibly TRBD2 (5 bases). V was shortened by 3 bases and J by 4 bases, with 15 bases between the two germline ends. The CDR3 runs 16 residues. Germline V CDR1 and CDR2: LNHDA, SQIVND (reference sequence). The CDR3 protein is CASSIGHKRATGELFF. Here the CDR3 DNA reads TGTGCCAGTAGTATCGGGCACAAGAGGGCCACCGGGGAGCTGTTTTTT.

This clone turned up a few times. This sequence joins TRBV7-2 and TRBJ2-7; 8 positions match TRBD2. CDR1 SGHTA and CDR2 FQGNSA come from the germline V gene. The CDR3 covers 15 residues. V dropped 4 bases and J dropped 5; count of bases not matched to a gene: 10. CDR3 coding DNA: TGTGCCAGCAGCTACCCCGGGAGGGCCGATAACGAGCAGTACTTC. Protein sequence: CASSYPGRADNEQYF.

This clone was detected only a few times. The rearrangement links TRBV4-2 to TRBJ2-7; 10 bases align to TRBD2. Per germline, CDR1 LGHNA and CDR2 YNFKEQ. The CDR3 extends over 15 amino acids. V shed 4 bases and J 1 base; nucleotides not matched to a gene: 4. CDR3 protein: CASSRGLADSYEQYF. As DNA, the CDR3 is TGTGCCAGCAGCCGCGGACTAGCGGATTCCTACGAGCAGTACTTC.